The clone carrying this TCR beta chain has at least ten counts. What it recognizes is unknown. The source of the sample is a study of CD8 T cells in ankylosing spondylitis. TCRdb analysed the 5' RACE reads with MiXCR anew, one entry per CDR3 protein. The sample records approximately 130,000 distinct CDR3 sequences, over 7% being singletons. Broader study findings: Matched ankylosing spondylitis synovial fluid reportedly showed significant enrichment of disease-linked clones.

The TCR sequence derives from a male donor with ankylosing spondylitis or in good health (not recorded which). The sequenced material came from blood, either unsorted or a sorted T cell fraction (not recorded which).

DNA of the CDR3: TGTGCCAGCAGCCCTCAGGTCCCCGCGGGGTATTATGGCTACACCTTC. Translated, it gives CASSPQVPAGYYGYTF. This chain uses TRBV12-3 or TRBV12-4 with TRBJ1-2, with no clear D. The CDR3 spans 16 residues. The V gene lost 6 bases and the J gene lost 5 bases, with 22 bases spanning the gap.